Included here is one T cell receptor beta chain sequence, with context. Its recognized antigen is unknown. Nothing much larger sits one base from this clone, and base qualities are not available. For this chain, trimming is 0 bases at the V end and 7 bases at the J end, and the number of junction bases without a gene match is 0. The CDR3 has 13 amino acids, counting the end cysteine and phenylalanine. Of the read, only the CDR3 DNA is kept; its 39 bases are in frame from base 1. The germline V gene (reference sequence) provides CDR1 SGHNT and CDR2 YYREEE. The time point label here, explained by the study, means: cycle 1 day 1 (C1D1), immediately before nivolumab initiation. Relapse after autologous stem cell transplantation had occurred in all trial patients, and cohorts A, B and C were distinguished by prior brentuximab vedotin exposure. The trial cohort was composed of about 54 patients with relapsed/refractory classical Hodgkin lymphoma, for whom complete response, partial response or progressive disease was recorded as best overall response. Trial patients were treated with single-agent nivolumab in the multi-cohort phase II CheckMate 205 trial. An independent review committee assessed best overall response by applying the 2007 International Working Group response criteria. PBMCs from the trial were collected at three points: immediately before nivolumab initiation (C1D1), and during therapy at cycle 2 day 1 and cycle 4 day 1. Peripheral blood was collected in 8 mL Vacutainer Cell Preparation Tubes, from which PBMCs were isolated by centrifugation and then cryopreserved.

This specimen comes from a study of PD-1 blockade in classical Hodgkin lymphoma (TCRdb year 2020). The study in broad terms: Nivolumab dosing was 3 mg/kg intravenously every 2 weeks, continuing until either disease progression or unacceptable toxicity. A peripheral blood immune signature of response to PD-1 blockade in classical Hodgkin lymphoma was defined using TCR beta sequencing and CyTOF. General study outcomes and caveats: Patients starting nivolumab less than 1 year after ASCT had lower diversity and were excluded from later analyses to avoid confounding by immune reconstitution. Only a single clinical trial cohort was studied, and what caused the repertoire differences, possibly disease activity or prior therapy, remained undefined. A significant rise by C4D1 was seen in CD4+ but not CD8+ TCR diversity (p=0.0027 vs p=0.16), with the rise being most apparent in complete responders (p=0.02). Baseline diversity similar to that of newly diagnosed patients was observed in trial patients achieving complete response, whereas significantly lower diversity was observed in partial responders and progressors. Newly diagnosed patients were reported to have lower baseline TCR diversity than healthy donors, and relapsed/refractory patients were reported to have lower baseline TCR diversity still.

The Qiagen DNeasy kit was used to extract genomic DNA from unsorted PBMCs and from the negatively selected CD4+ and CD8+ fractions. Using primers that anneal to V and J segments, immunoSEQ multiplex PCR amplified the TCR beta CDR3 regions. A synthetic immune receptor repertoire was used to minimize amplification bias, and any residual bias was removed computationally once sequencing was done. As for how the authors treated the data: Repertoire diversity was quantified as the Shannon entropy index using custom Python scripts. Unsorted, CD4+ and CD8+ repertoires were analyzed separately, except for combined analyses in which CD4+ and CD8+ sequences were merged in silico. Clonal expansion was defined as at least a 2-fold frequency increase after treatment relative to C1D1, with a pseudocount of 0.5 for undetected baseline clones. Clones with 0 or 1 copy at C1D1 were defined as singleton clones, while clones with 2 or more copies were defined as non-singleton clones. Clones expanded in unsorted samples were annotated as CD4+, CD8+ or unknown by matching protein sequences in sorted samples from the same patient. Wilcoxon tests on paired samples were used to test changes in diversity from C1D1 to C4D1. This is the immuneACCESS table as TCRdb keeps it, with only in-frame sequences that have V and J called. A part of the clones is gone; compared with another copy, unresolved V genes explain less than half, and the rest is unexplained. The D gene and trimming were derived from the DNA, and the V and J assignments and clone size from that table. The sample yields 65,000 to 95,000 clones; under 90% were counted once. The top ten clonotypes cover under 25% of the sample.

The sample in question was peripheral blood mononuclear cells (PBMCs), obtained at baseline. The rearranged chain carries TRBV5-4 and TRBJ1-3, with 8 bases in between that match TRBD1. This TCR was recovered from a human donor with classical Hodgkin lymphoma. For the CDR3, the sequence is CASSLGQGNTIYF. The DNA sequence is TGTGCCAGCAGCTTGGGACAGGGGAACACCATATATTTT.